In this sample, the clone carrying this T cell receptor beta chain turned up a few times. Its cognate antigen is unknown. This record comes from a study of naive and memory T cell subsets. The beta constant-region primer was an equimolar mix of two oligonucleotides covering TRBC1 and TRBC2. Ligated cDNA was amplified by four rounds of PCR with nested alpha and beta constant-region primers and SP2. TCRdb itself ran the UMI-ligation and nested PCR reads through MiXCR, one entry per CDR3 protein. This table holds around 18,000 distinct CDR3 sequences, roughly 10% found once. Study results and limitations: From naive to CM, EM and EMRA, diversity decreased and Gini increased.

From the second PCR step, alpha and beta chains were amplified apart. Cells stained for CD3, CD4, CD8, CD45RA, CD27 and viability were sorted into four CD45RA/CD27 subsets. Sequenced material: central memory CD8+ T cells from blood. The receptor was derived from a human donor in good health.

The CDR3 is CSVADRGAVAEAFF. CDR3 coding DNA: TGCAGCGTAGCCGACAGGGGAGCGGTGGCTGAAGCTTTCTTT. V gene TRBV29-1 combines with J gene TRBJ1-1, with TRBD1 matching over 8 bases. The CDR3 is 14 amino acids. Per germline, CDR1 SQVTM and CDR2 ANQGSEA. V dropped 6 bases and J dropped 6; count of bases not matched to a gene: 12.